This entry lists 14 T cell receptor beta chains sequenced from one sample in a study of radiation and T cells in renal cell carcinoma. The protocol was immunoSEQ multiplex PCR, while the TCRdb copy is restricted to in-frame clones and leaves out a portion. In the table there are around 60,000 clones, around three quarters of which are singletons. Time point noted: blood 2 weeks post-SBRT. Treatment noted: 15 Gy SBRT to primary tumor, nephrectomy 4 weeks later. Sequencing used blood, obtained from a patient whose treatment included radiotherapy and nephrectomy. These receptors were collected from a man aged 55-75 years with renal cell carcinoma.

The chain carries TRBV5-1 and TRBJ2-5, with a weak D call TRBD1 (5 bases). Germline CDR1 SGHRS, CDR2 YFSETQ. The CDR3 runs 15 residues. The V end was cut by 0 bases, the J end by 1 base, with 10 bases between. CDR3 nucleotide sequence: TGCGCCAGCAGCTTGGGGTCCCAGGGCCAAGAGACCCAGTACTTC. This encodes CASSLGSQGQETQYF.

V and J are TRBV2 and TRBJ2-6, with D possibly being TRBD1 (6 bases). CDR3 length: 18 residues. With 6 bases removed from V and 2 bases from J, the gap between germline ends came to 20 bases. CDR1 and CDR2 from the germline V gene are SNHLY and FYNNEI. The chain's CDR3 is CASSGGQLSRAGANVLTF. The CDR3 DNA sequence: TGTGCCAGCAGCGGCGGACAGCTCTCCCGTGCTGGGGCCAACGTCCTGACTTTC. Full variable domain (rest looked up from reference TRBV2 and TRBJ2-6): EPEVTQTPSHQVTQMGQEVILRCVPISNHLYFYWYRQILGQKVEFLVSFYNNEISEKSEIFDDQFSVERPDGSNFTLKIRSTKLEDSAMYFCASSGGQLSRAGANVLTFGAGSRLTVL.

The genes are TRBV18 and TRBJ2-7, with 9 bases matching TRBD1. Germline CDR1 KGHSH, CDR2 LQKENI. The CDR3 covers 15 residues. V lost 1 base to trimming and J lost 4 bases; unmatched junction nucleotides: 5. CDR3 sequence: CASSPLSGQGYEQYF. CDR3 bases: TGTGCCAGCTCACCACTGAGCGGACAGGGGTACGAGCAGTACTTC. The full variable domain, in which reference TRBV18 and TRBJ2-7 provide the parts outside the CDR3, is NAGVMQNPRHLVRRRGQEARLRCSPMKGHSHVYWYRQLPEEGLKFMVYLQKENIIDESGMPKERFSAEFPKEGPSILRIQQVVRGDSAAYFCASSPLSGQGYEQYFGPGTRLTVT.

Comment on this clone: The germline gene is not matched at one end of the junction; a read error may be the cause. CDR3 in amino acids: CAGSLNRAGLGGELFF. The CDR3 DNA follows: TGCGCCGGCAGCCTCAATAGGGCGGGACTAGGTGGGGAGCTGTTTTTT. This chain joins TRBV4-1 and TRBJ2-2, with TRBD2 matching over 8 bases. The CDR3 consists of 16 residues. In germline, CDR1 is MGHRA, CDR2 YSYEKL.

The V call is TRBV6-1, the J call TRBJ1-4; D call uncertain. Per the germline V gene, CDR1 is MNHNS and CDR2 is SASEGT. Trimming left V 7 bases short and J 3 bases short, with 12 bases between. The CDR3 extends over 14 amino acids. The CDR3 spells CASKLGRANEKLFF. DNA of the CDR3: TGTGCCAGCAAATTGGGAAGGGCTAATGAAAAACTGTTTTTT.

The rearrangement uses TRBV6-5 and TRBJ1-2; perhaps TRBD1 as D (5 bases). The CDR3 contains 13 residues. CDR1 is MNHEY and CDR2 is SVGAGI in the germline V gene. The ends were cut back, 7 bases at V and 5 bases at J, with 14 bases in the middle. The CDR3 sequence: CASTKAGGYGYTF. In DNA, the CDR3 is TGTGCCAGCACAAAGGCGGGGGGGTATGGCTACACCTTC.

In this sample, this clone turned up a few times. The gene calls are TRBV19 and TRBJ2-2, with TRBD1 as a possible D gene (5 bases). From germline, CDR1 is LNHDA and CDR2 SQIVND (reference sequence). This CDR3 comprises 15 residues. V was shortened by 3 bases and J by 5 bases, with 13 bases between the two germline ends. The CDR3 nucleotides read TGTGCCAGTAGTATTGGCCAGGGCATTACCGGGGAGCTGTTTTTT. Translated: CASSIGQGITGELFF.

The chain has TRBV7-1 and TRBJ1-6; D uncertain. TRBV7-1 is marked as an open reading frame, function uncertain. V was trimmed by 4 bases and J by 9 bases, leaving 16 bases between them. This CDR3 region has 15 residues. CDR3 residues: CASSLIVGNISPLHF. The CDR3 coding sequence is TGTGCCAGCAGCTTAATAGTGGGGAACATTTCACCCCTCCACTTT.

This chain joins TRBV5-1 and TRBJ2-5; D possibly corresponds to TRBD2 (5 bases). The CDR3 has 13 amino acids. Germline CDR1 SGHRS, CDR2 YFSETQ. V lost 6 bases, J lost 4 bases, and 13 bases lay in between. This chain's CDR3 is CASTHGELETQYF. The DNA of the CDR3 is TGCGCCAGCACCCATGGGGAGTTAGAGACCCAGTACTTC.

The chain joins TRBV29-1 to TRBJ2-3; TRBD2 aligns across 12 bases. Germline assignment: CDR1 SQVTM and CDR2 ANQGSEA. The CDR3 runs to 14 residues. V shed 8 bases, J shed 3 bases, and the junction held 6 bases outside the gene matches. This CDR3 is CSFSLAGGTDTQYF. CDR3 nucleotide sequence: TGCAGCTTCTCCCTAGCGGGAGGGACAGATACGCAGTATTTT.

The rearrangement joins TRBV9 to TRBJ2-2, with TRBD2 matching 9 bases. J was trimmed by 6 bases and V by 4 bases; bases with no gene match: 7. The CDR3 extends over 15 amino acids. Germline CDR1 reads SGDLS; CDR2 reads YYNGEE. CDR3: CASSPRGGAAGELFF. The CDR3 DNA reads as TGTGCCAGCAGCCCGCGCGGGGGGGCGGCCGGGGAGCTGTTTTTT. Using reference TRBV9 and TRBJ2-2 for the parts outside the CDR3, the full variable domain is DSGVTQTPKHLITATGQRVTLRCSPRSGDLSVYWYQQSLDQGLQFLIQYYNGEERAKGNILERFSAQQFPDLHSELNLSSLELGDSALYFCASSPRGGAAGELFFGEGSRLTVL.

This rearrangement joins TRBV10-3 to TRBJ1-2; 7 bases fit TRBD1. The CDR3 is 14 amino acids. Trimming cost V 6 bases and J 5 bases; bases outside gene matches: 9. Germline loops: CDR1 ENHRY, CDR2 SYGVKD. DNA of the CDR3: TGTGCCATCAGGAGGGACAGCGAAGGTTATGGCTACACCTTC. Its translation: CAIRRDSEGYGYTF.

The chain is built from TRBV15 and TRBJ2-1; TRBD2 agrees at 13 bases. Losses at the gene ends were 1 base for V and 8 bases for J; bases not matched to a gene: 2. CDR1 is LNHNV, CDR2 YYDKDF, per germline (reference sequence). CDR3 length equals 15 residues. The chain's CDR3 is CATSRGLAGGDEQFF. The CDR3 coding sequence is TGTGCCACCAGCAGAGGACTAGCGGGAGGTGATGAGCAGTTCTTC. Based on the CDR3 plus reference TRBV15 and TRBJ2-1, the full variable domain is DAMVIQNPRYQVTQFGKPVTLSCSQTLNHNVMYWYQQKSSQAPKLLFHYYDKDFNNEADTPDNFQSRRPNTSFCFLDIRSPGLGDTAMYLCATSRGLAGGDEQFFGPGTRLTVL.

V and J are TRBV10-3 and TRBJ2-2, with 7 bases matching TRBD1. The CDR3 length is 12 residues. The germline V gene has CDR1 ENHRY and CDR2 SYGVKD. The junction had 2 bases not matched to a gene; V was cut back by 7 bases and J by 6 bases. The CDR3 protein is CAINGQAGELFF. CDR3 nucleotide sequence: TGTGCCATCAACGGACAGGCCGGGGAGCTGTTTTTT.